Listed below are T cell receptor beta chains from one sample, sequenced in a study of blood T cell repertoires in COVID-19. Some clones are missing from TCRdb's copy, which holds only in-frame ones; the method was immunoSEQ multiplex PCR. The sample holds around 50,000 clones, roughly nine tenths seen once. The material sequenced was peripheral blood. Receptors were obtained from a human donor in a cohort sampled during active COVID-19. The CDR3 runs from the conserved cysteine through the conserved F or W. A D gene is named only where the DNA matches it firmly. The size of a clone is reported for some rows only, either as once, few or many, or as a class for expanded clones.

once | . | TRBJ2-5 | TRBV11-2 | CASSEDTQETQYF | TGTGCCAGCAGCGAAGACACCCAAGAGACCCAGTACTTC
. | . | TRBJ1-2 | TRBV6-5 | CASSSQGNEGYTF | TGTGCCAGCAGCTCGCAGGGAAATGAGGGCTACACCTTC
. | . | TRBJ2-4 | TRBV28 | CASSLMGRGNIQYF | TGTGCCAGCAGTTTAATGGGGCGTGGAAACATTCAGTACTTC
. | . | TRBJ2-5 | TRBV9 | CASSVGGGGTAETQYF | TGTGCCAGCAGCGTAGGTGGAGGGGGGACAGCAGAGACCCAGTACTTC
once | TRBD2 | TRBJ2-1 | TRBV4-1 | CATQTSGKNEQFF | TGCGCCACCCAGACTAGCGGGAAAAATGAGCAGTTCTTC
. | TRBD1 | TRBJ2-7 | TRBV10-3 | CATNRGDEQYF | TGTGCCACCAACAGGGGTGACGAGCAGTACTTC
. | . | TRBJ2-5 | TRBV9 | CASSVGSFKETQYF | TGTGCCAGCAGCGTGGGGAGTTTTAAAGAGACCCAGTACTTC
. | TRBD1 | TRBJ1-1 | TRBV6-5 | CASSKDRPDRAFF | TGTGCCAGCAGTAAGGACAGGCCGGATCGGGCTTTCTTT
once | . | TRBJ1-2 | TRBV4-2 | CASSQDPAGTQIHYGYTF | TGTGCCAGCAGCCAAGATCCGGCAGGCACCCAAATTCACTATGGCTACACCTTC
once | TRBD2 | TRBJ2-2 | TRBV28 | CASVRGGTNTGELFF | TGTGCCAGTGTTAGGGGAGGGACGAACACCGGGGAGCTGTTTTTT
. | . | TRBJ2-1 | TRBV4-3 | CASSTSGAQYNEQFF | TGCGCCAGCAGCACGTCAGGGGCCCAGTACAATGAGCAGTTCTTC
. | TRBD2 | TRBJ2-7 | TRBV6-2/TRBV6-3 | CASSYPGLAGEQYF | TGTGCCAGCAGTTATCCCGGACTAGCGGGTGAGCAGTACTTC
. | . | TRBJ2-3 | TRBV6-2/TRBV6-3 | CASSYPGLPPDTQYF | TGTGCCAGCAGTTACCCGGGACTGCCCCCAGATACGCAGTATTTT
. | . | TRBJ2-3 | TRBV11-3 | CASSFQGGKDTQYF | TGTGCCAGCAGCTTCCAAGGGGGAAAAGATACGCAGTATTTT
. | . | TRBJ2-5 | TRBV6-5 | CASRAGRETQYF | TGTGCCAGTCGGGCAGGGCGGGAGACCCAGTACTTC
. | . | TRBJ1-4 | TRBV11-2 | CASRKWGSVNEKLFF | TGTGCCAGCAGAAAGTGGGGCAGCGTTAATGAAAAACTGTTTTTT
. | TRBD1 | TRBJ2-7 | TRBV30 | CAWSVQGTLYYEQYF | TGTGCCTGGAGTGTACAGGGGACACTTTACTACGAGCAGTACTTC
. | TRBD2 | TRBJ2-3 | TRBV7-9 | CASSPGTSDTDTQYF | TGTGCCAGCAGCCCCGGGACTAGCGACACAGATACGCAGTATTTT
once | TRBD1 | TRBJ1-2 | TRBV28 | CASRTVGQYYGYTF | TGTGCCAGCAGGACTGTGGGACAGTACTATGGCTACACCTTC
. | TRBD2 | TRBJ2-2 | TRBV7-8 | CASRIGTSVGGELFF | TGTGCCAGCAGAATAGGGACTAGCGTCGGGGGGGAGCTGTTTTTT
. | TRBD2 | TRBJ2-5 | TRBV3-1/TRBV3-2 | CASSQDGGGAETQYF | TGTGCCAGCAGCCAAGACGGCGGGGGGGCGGAGACCCAGTACTTC
. | TRBD2 | TRBJ2-1 | TRBV5-1 | CASKTFSGGNYNEQFF | TGCGCCAGCAAAACCTTTAGCGGGGGGAATTACAATGAGCAGTTCTTC
. | TRBD2 | TRBJ2-3 | TRBV5-1 | CASSLGGESTDTQYF | TGCGCCAGCAGCCTCGGGGGGGAAAGCACAGATACGCAGTATTTT
. | TRBD1 | TRBJ2-1 | TRBV27 | CASTPGQGFNEQFF | TGTGCCAGCACTCCGGGACAGGGTTTCAATGAGCAGTTCTTC
. | . | TRBJ2-7 | TRBV6-5 | CASSRGTVSHEQYF | TGTGCCAGCAGCCGCGGGACAGTTAGCCACGAGCAGTACTTC
few | . | TRBJ2-1 | TRBV10-1 | CASSEHIQGNNEQFF | TGCGCCAGCAGTGAACACATACAGGGAAACAATGAGCAGTTCTTC
. | TRBD1 | TRBJ1-5 | TRBV7-2 | CASSLASTGALGNQPQHF | TGTGCCAGCAGCTTAGCATCGACAGGGGCTCTGGGCAATCAGCCCCAGCATTTT
. | TRBD2 | TRBJ2-3 | TRBV7-9 | CASSLGTSGGRTDTQYF | TGTGCCAGCAGCTTGGGGACTAGCGGGGGGCGCACAGATACGCAGTATTTT
. | . | TRBJ2-5 | TRBV5-6 | CASSFYKLGATQYF | TGTGCCAGCAGCTTTTATAAACTGGGGGCAACCCAGTACTTC
. | . | TRBJ1-1 | TRBV28 | CASRSAGGNTEAFF | TGTGCCAGCAGATCAGCCGGGGGGAACACTGAAGCTTTCTTT
. | TRBD2 | TRBJ2-3 | TRBV5-1 | CASSLAGERSSTDTQYF | TGCGCCAGCAGCTTAGCGGGGGAACGCTCTAGCACAGATACGCAGTATTTT
. | TRBD1 | TRBJ1-2 | TRBV6-6 | CAGSTGVTSVAF | TGTGCCGGGTCGACAGGGGTGACTTCTGTTGCCTTC
. | TRBD1 | TRBJ1-2 | TRBV19 | CASSGNRGTGYTF | TGTGCCAGTAGTGGGAACAGGGGAACTGGCTACACCTTC
. | . | TRBJ1-1 | TRBV6-2/TRBV6-3 | CASSLQREVMNTEAFF | TGTGCCAGCAGCCTACAGCGGGAGGTAATGAACACTGAAGCTTTCTTT
. | TRBD1 | TRBJ1-1 | TRBV7-2 | CASSLGQGARYEAFF | TGTGCCAGCAGCTTAGGGCAGGGGGCGAGATATGAAGCTTTCTTT
. | . | TRBJ2-1 | TRBV12-5 | CASGLLQGGYHEQFF | TGTGCTAGTGGTTTGCTACAGGGTGGTTATCATGAGCAGTTCTTC
once | TRBD2 | TRBJ2-5 | TRBV11-3 | CASSLGALAGQETQYF | TGTGCCAGCAGCTTAGGGGCCCTAGCGGGGCAAGAGACCCAGTACTTC
. | . | TRBJ1-6 | TRBV5-1 | CASSLTGRNSPLHF | TGCGCCAGCAGCCTCACGGGTCGTAATTCACCCCTCCACTTT
. | TRBD1 | TRBJ2-3 | TRBV28 | CASRRTGGAQYF | TGTGCCAGCAGGCGTACAGGGGGCGCGCAGTATTTT
once | TRBD1 | TRBJ2-2 | TRBV10-2 | CASRNYLTGGNGELFF | TGCGCCAGCCGAAATTACCTCACAGGGGGCAACGGGGAGCTGTTTTTT
. | . | TRBJ1-2 | TRBV7-8 | CASSYSANYGYTF | TGTGCCAGCAGCTATAGCGCTAACTATGGCTACACCTTC
. | TRBD2 | TRBJ2-3 | TRBV27 | CASSLIGAGGEDTQYF | TGTGCCAGCAGTTTAATAGGAGCGGGAGGGGAGGATACGCAGTATTTT
. | TRBD2 | TRBJ2-2 | TRBV11-2 | CASNPRASGRGVTGELFF | TGTGCCAGCAATCCTCGTGCTAGCGGGAGGGGGGTCACCGGGGAGCTGTTTTTT
. | . | TRBJ2-7 | TRBV5-1 | CASSLSARSYEQYF | TGCGCCAGCAGCTTGAGTGCCAGATCCTACGAGCAGTACTTC